This T cell receptor beta chain derives from a study of Ad26.COV2.S vaccination and SARS-CoV-2 variants. Germline V gives CDR1 MNHEY, CDR2 SMNVEV (reference sequence). The CDR3 has 15 amino acids. The V gene lost 3 bases and the J gene lost 9 bases, with 15 bases spanning the gap. Assay used: immunoSEQ multiplex PCR; TCRdb lists only in-frame clones, some missing. The sample holds roughly 92,000 clones, 82% seen once. Sequencing was performed on peripheral blood, taken after recovery from COVID-19. The V and J genes are TRBV27 and TRBJ1-6, with a possible D match to TRBD1 (5 bases). This TCR came from a human donor who had recovered from COVID-19. The CDR3, as DNA: TGTGCCAGCAGTTTGGGGCGCTACCCCCTTTCACCCCTCCACTTT. Amino acids: CASSLGRYPLSPLHF.